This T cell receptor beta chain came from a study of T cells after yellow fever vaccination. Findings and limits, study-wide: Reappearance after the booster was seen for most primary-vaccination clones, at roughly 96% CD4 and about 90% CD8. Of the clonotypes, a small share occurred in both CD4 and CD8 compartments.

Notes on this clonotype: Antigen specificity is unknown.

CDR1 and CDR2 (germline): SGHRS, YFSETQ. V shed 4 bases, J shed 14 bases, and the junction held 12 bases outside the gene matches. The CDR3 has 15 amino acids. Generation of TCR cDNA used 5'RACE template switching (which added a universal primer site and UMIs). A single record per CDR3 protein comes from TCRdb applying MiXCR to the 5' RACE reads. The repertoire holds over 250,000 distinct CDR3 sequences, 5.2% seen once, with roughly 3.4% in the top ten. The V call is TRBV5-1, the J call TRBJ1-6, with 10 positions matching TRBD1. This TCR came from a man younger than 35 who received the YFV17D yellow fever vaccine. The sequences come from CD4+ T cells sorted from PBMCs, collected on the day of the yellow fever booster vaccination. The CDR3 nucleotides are TGCGCCAGCAGCCCCGTGAGACAGGGGGCCGCCGCCCTCCACTTT. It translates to CASSPVRQGAAALHF.